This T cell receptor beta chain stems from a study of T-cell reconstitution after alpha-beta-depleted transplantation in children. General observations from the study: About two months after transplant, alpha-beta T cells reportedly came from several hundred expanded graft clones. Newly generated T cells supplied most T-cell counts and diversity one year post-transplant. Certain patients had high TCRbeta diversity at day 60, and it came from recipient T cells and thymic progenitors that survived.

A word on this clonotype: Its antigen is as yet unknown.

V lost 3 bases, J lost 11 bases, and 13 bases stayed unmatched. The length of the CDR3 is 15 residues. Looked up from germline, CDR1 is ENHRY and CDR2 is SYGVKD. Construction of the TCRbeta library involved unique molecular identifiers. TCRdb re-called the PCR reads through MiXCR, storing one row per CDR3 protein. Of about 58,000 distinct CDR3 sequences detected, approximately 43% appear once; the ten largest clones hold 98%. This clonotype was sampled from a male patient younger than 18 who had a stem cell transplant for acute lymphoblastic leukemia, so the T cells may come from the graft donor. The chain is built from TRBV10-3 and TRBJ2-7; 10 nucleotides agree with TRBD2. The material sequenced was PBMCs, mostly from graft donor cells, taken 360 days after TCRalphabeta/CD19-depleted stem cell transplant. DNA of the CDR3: TGTGCCATCAGTGACGGGCTAGCGGGAGCGCAGAGCGAGTACTTC. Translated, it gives CAISDGLAGAQSEYF.